This T cell receptor beta chain was identified during a study of blood T cell repertoires in COVID-19. As for the study in general: T cells, B-cell-depleted T cells, or PBMCs provided the cDNA or gDNA that served as material.

Original analysis: Nucleated cell number was recorded as an estimate derived from reference gene primer amplification. Assay: immunoSEQ multiplex PCR; the TCRdb copy retains only in-frame clones and omits some. V and J calls and clone size are copied from that table; D and trimming were computed from the DNA. The sample shows a few hundred thousand clones, around 88% of them seen only once. This study enrolled people aged about 18 to 90 from about two dozen US geographic areas. The study assigned cohorts using participant-reported clinical history. This CDR3 region has 14 residues. The germline gives CDR1 MGHRA, CDR2 YSYEKL. Between the trimmed V and J ends, which lost 1 base and 3 bases, there was a span of 10 bases.

The sequence came from a woman aged 40-49 years with acute COVID-19. The chain combines TRBV4-1 with TRBJ2-7; a possible D gene is TRBD2 (5 bases). What was sequenced was PBMCs or T cells enriched from blood (not recorded which). CDR3 amino acids: CASSQATRVYEQYF. Written as DNA, the CDR3 is TGCGCCAGCAGCCAAGCCACTAGGGTCTACGAGCAGTACTTC.